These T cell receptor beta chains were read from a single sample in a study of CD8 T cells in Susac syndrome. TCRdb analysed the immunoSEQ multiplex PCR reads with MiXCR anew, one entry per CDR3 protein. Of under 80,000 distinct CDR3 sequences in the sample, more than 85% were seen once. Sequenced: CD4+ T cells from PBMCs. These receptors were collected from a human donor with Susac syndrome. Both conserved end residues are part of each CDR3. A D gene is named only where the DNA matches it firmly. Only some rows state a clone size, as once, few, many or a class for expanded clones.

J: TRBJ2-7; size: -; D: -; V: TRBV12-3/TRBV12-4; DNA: TGTGCCAGCAGTTTAGTTCGGACCAGCTCCTACGAGCAGTACTTC; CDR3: CASSLVRTSSYEQYF
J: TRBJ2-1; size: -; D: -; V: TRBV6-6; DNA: TGTGCCACCCAGGACAGAACCTACAATGAGCAGTTCTTC; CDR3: CATQDRTYNEQFF
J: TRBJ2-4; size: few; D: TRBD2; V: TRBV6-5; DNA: TGTGCCAGCAGTTCCGGGGGGGCTCGGAGGCACATTCAGTACTTC; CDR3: CASSSGGARRHIQYF
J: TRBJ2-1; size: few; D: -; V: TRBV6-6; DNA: TGTGCCAGCAGTTACGAGACTCCTAAGCAGTTCTTC; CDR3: CASSYETPKQFF
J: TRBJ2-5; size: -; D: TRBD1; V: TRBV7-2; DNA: TGTGCCAGCAGCTTGTCACCCGGGACAGCAGAGACCCAGTACTTC; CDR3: CASSLSPGTAETQYF
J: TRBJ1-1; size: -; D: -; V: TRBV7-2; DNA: TGTGCCAGCAGCTTAAGTATCCGGAACACTGAAGCTTTCTTT; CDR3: CASSLSIRNTEAFF
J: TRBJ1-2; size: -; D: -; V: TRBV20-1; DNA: TGCAGTGCTATTTTAGACTATGGCTACACCTTC; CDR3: CSAILDYGYTF
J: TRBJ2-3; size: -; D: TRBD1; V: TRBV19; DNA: TGTGCCAGTGCACGGGACAGGGTATCCACAGATACGCAGTATTTT; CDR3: CASARDRVSTDTQYF
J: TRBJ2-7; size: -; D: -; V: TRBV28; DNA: TGTGCCAGCAGTGTAAAATACGAGCAGTACTTC; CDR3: CASSVKYEQYF
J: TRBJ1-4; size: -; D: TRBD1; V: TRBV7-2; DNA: TGTGCCAGCAGCTTACCCGACAGGGTTTGGGATGAAAAACTGTTTTTT; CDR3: CASSLPDRVWDEKLFF
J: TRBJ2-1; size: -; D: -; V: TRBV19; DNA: TGTGCCAGTAGTATAGAAAGGTCTACCCAGTTCTTC; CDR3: CASSIERSTQFF
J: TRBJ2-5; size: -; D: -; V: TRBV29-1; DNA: TGCAGCGTTGTATCCGAAGAGACCCAGTACTTC; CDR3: CSVVSEETQYF
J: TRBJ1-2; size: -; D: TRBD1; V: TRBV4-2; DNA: TGTGCCAGCAGCCCCATCATGACAGGGAAGGTTTATGGCTACACCTTC; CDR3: CASSPIMTGKVYGYTF
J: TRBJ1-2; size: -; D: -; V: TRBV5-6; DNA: TGTGCCAGCAGCTTGAGATCCCTGGGGCAGGGAAATGGCTACACCTTC; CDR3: CASSLRSLGQGNGYTF
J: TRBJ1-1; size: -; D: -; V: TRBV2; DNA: TGTGCCAGCAGACAGGGAAGGGGTGAAGCTTTCTTT; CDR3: CASRQGRGEAFF
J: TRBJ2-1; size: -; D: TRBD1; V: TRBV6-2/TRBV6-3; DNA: TGTGCCAGCATGAGGGACAGGGGCTACAATGAGCAGTTCTTC; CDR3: CASMRDRGYNEQFF
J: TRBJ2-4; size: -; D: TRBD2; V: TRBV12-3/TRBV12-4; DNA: TGTGCCAGCAGTTTCAGCGGGAGCAGCAAAAACATTCAGTACTTC; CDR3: CASSFSGSSKNIQYF
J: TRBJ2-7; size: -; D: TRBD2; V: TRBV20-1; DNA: TGCAGTGCTAGAACTAACCCGGGACTAGCGGGAGAGGCCGAGCAGTACTTC; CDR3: CSARTNPGLAGEAEQYF
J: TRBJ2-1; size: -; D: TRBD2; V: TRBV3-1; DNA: TGTGCCAGCAGCCCCACCGGGGGGGCCACAGGTGAGCAGTTCTTC; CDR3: CASSPTGGATGEQFF
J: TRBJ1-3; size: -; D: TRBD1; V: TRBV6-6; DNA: TGTGCCAGCAGTTACTCGGGACAGGGTGGAAACACCATATATTTT; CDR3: CASSYSGQGGNTIYF
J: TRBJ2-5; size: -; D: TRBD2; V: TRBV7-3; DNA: TGTGCCAGCAGCTTAACGGGCGCGGGAGGGTTCCAAGAGACCCAGTACTTC; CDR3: CASSLTGAGGFQETQYF
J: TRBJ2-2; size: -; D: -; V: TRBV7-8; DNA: TGTGCCAGCAGCTTTGGCTCCCTCGGGGACACCGGGGAGCTGTTTTTT; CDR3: CASSFGSLGDTGELFF
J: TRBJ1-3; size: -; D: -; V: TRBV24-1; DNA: TGTGCCACCAGTGATACTGGGACACCAAGTGGAAACACCATATATTTT; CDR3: CATSDTGTPSGNTIYF
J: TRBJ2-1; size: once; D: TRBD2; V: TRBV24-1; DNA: TGTGCCACCAGTGATTTTAGCGCTAGCGGGACTGGAGAGCAGTTCTTC; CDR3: CATSDFSASGTGEQFF
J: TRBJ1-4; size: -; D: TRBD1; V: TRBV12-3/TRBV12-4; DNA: TGTGCCAGCAGGGCTCCCTGGGACAGTCGTGAAAAACTGTTTTTT; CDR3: CASRAPWDSREKLFF
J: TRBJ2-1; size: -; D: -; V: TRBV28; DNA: TGTGCCAGTGGGGGTAGCGGCTTCTACAATGAGCAGTTCTTC; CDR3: CASGGSGFYNEQFF
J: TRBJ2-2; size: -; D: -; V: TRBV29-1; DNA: TGCAGCGCCGAGGGGCCATTTCCCGGGGAGCTGTTTTTT; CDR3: CSAEGPFPGELFF
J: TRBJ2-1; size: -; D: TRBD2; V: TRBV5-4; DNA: TGTGCCAGCAGCTCAGCTAGCGGGAGGGCCGGTTCCAATGAGCAGTTCTTC; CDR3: CASSSASGRAGSNEQFF
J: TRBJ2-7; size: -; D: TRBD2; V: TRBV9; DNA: TGTGCCAGCAGCGTTGCCGGGACTAGCCTAAACTACGAGCAGTACTTC; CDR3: CASSVAGTSLNYEQYF
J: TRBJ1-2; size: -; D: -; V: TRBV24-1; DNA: TGTGACACCAGTGACGCCGGGACACCAAACTATGGCTACACCTTC; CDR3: CDTSDAGTPNYGYTF
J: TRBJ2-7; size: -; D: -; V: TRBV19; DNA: TGTGCCAGTAGCGCGAGTAGGGAGCAGTACTTC; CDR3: CASSASREQYF
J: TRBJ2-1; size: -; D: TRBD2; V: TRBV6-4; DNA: TGTGCCAGCAGTGAGGAAACTAGCGGAACCAATGAGCAGTTCTTC; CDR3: CASSEETSGTNEQFF
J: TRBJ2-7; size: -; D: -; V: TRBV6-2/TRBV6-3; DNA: TGTGCCAGCAGAGAACAGCCCTACGAGCAGTACTTC; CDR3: CASREQPYEQYF
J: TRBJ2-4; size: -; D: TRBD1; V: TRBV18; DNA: TGTGCCAGCTCACCACAGACAGGGGACATTCAGTACTTC; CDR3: CASSPQTGDIQYF
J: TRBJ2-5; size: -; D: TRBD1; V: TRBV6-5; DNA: TGTGCCAGCAGCATGACAGGGATGAGGACCGAGACCCAGTACTTC; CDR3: CASSMTGMRTETQYF
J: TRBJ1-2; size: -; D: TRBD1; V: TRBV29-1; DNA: TGCAGCGTTGAACCCGGGACAGCCCTCTATGGCTACACCTTC; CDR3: CSVEPGTALYGYTF
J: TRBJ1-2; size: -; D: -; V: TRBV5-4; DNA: TGTGCCAGCAGCTTGATATTGGGCCCCACATATGGCTACACCTTC; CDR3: CASSLILGPTYGYTF
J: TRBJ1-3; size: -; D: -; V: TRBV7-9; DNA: TGTGCCAGCAGCTCTGACAGCTCTGGAAACACCATATATTTT; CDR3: CASSSDSSGNTIYF
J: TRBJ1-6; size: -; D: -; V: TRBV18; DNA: TGTGCCAGCTCATCAGACCGGAAAAATTCACCCCTCCACTTT; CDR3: CASSSDRKNSPLHF
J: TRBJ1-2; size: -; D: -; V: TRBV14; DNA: TGTGCCAGCAGCCAAGAACGCCCACCCCTTAACTATGGCTACACCTTC; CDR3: CASSQERPPLNYGYTF
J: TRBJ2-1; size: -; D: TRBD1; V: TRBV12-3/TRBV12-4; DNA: TGTGCCAGCAGTTTTGGGACAGCCGGCGAGCAGTTCTTC; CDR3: CASSFGTAGEQFF
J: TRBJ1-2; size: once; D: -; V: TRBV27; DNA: TGTGCCAGCAGTTTACAACCCGGTATTCTTGGCTACACCTTC; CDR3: CASSLQPGILGYTF
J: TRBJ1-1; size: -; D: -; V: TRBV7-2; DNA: TGTGCCAGCAGCTTAACCATCGATACTGAAGCTTTCTTT; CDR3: CASSLTIDTEAFF
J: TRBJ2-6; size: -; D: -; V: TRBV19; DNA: TGTGCCAGTAGTATAGATTCGTGGCAGGGAAGCTCTGGGGCCAACGTCCTGACTTTC; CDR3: CASSIDSWQGSSGANVLTF
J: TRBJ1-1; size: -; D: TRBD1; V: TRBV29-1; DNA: TGCAGCTCGCAGGGGGTGTACACTGAAGCTTTCTTT; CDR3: CSSQGVYTEAFF
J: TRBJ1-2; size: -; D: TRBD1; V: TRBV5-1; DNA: TGCGCCAGCAGTAAGGACAGGTCTGACTATGGCTACACCTTC; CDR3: CASSKDRSDYGYTF
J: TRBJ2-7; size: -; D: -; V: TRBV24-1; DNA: TGTGCCACCAGTGTAGGACTACAGGGTAAGCAGTACTTC; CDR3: CATSVGLQGKQYF
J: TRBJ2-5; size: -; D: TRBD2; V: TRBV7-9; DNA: TGTGCCAGCAGCTTGGCTAGCGGGGCTATCCAAGAGACCCAGTACTTC; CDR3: CASSLASGAIQETQYF
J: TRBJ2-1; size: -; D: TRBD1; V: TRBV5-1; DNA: TGCGCCAGCAGCTCGGAGGGACAGGGGGCCTACAATGAGCAGTTCTTC; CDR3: CASSSEGQGAYNEQFF
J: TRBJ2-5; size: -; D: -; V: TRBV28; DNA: TGTGCCAGCAGTTACGGTGGGGAGACCCAGTACTTC; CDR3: CASSYGGETQYF
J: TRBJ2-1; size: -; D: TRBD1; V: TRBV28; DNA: TGTGCCAGCAGCCCAGGGGGACAGGGGGTTTCGGGGCAGTTCTTC; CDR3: CASSPGGQGVSGQFF
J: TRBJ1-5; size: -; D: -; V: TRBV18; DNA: TGTGCCAGCTCCCAATCTGGCAATCAGCCCCAGCATTTT; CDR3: CASSQSGNQPQHF
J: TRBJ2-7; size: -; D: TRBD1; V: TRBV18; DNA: TGTGCCAGCTCACCCCGGACAGGGGACCACGAGCAGTACTTC; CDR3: CASSPRTGDHEQYF